This T cell receptor beta chain was identified in a study of cytomegalovirus exposure and HLA in healthy donors. The PCR contained 60 Vbeta and 13 Jbeta primers. Libraries were prepared by immunoSEQ multiplex PCR; TCRdb keeps only in-frame clonotypes and omits some of them. The table includes under 150,000 clones, roughly 79% detected once. Whereas donors were nominally healthy upon sampling, unrecorded immune exposures were probable. The germline V gene encodes CDR1 SGDLS and CDR2 YYNGEE. This CDR3 region has 15 residues. V dropped 3 bases and J dropped 4; count of bases not matched to a gene: 5. This chain joins TRBV9 and TRBJ2-5; TRBD1 agrees at 11 bases. Input material: PBMCs. The clonotype originates from a woman aged 45-65 years in good health and CMV-seronegative. The CDR3: CASSARDRGGETQYF. The CDR3 nucleotides read TGTGCCAGCAGCGCGCGGGACAGGGGGGGAGAGACCCAGTACTTC.